This T cell receptor (beta chain) is from a study of blood T cell repertoires in COVID-19. Deletions cut 4 bases from V and 4 bases from J, with 13 bases between. The CDR3 is 14 residues long. The germline CDR1 and CDR2 sequences are MGHRA and YSYEKL. Only in-frame clones appear in the TCRdb table, and some are missing; sequencing was by immunoSEQ multiplex PCR. The sample holds some 41,000 clones, more than 70% seen once. The rearrangement joins TRBV4-1 to TRBJ2-5; tentative D call: TRBD1 (6 bases). The sample taken for sequencing was peripheral blood. This sequence was found in a woman in her 70s with acute or convalescent COVID-19. CDR3 nucleotide sequence: TGCGCCAGCAGCCTCCGGCAGGGGAGAGAGACCCAGTACTTC. This codes for CASSLRQGRETQYF.